This T cell receptor (beta chain) was captured in a study of blood T cell repertoires in COVID-19. Turning to the study itself: Samples came from the United States, Italy and Spain, spanning acute and convalescent COVID-19. T cells, B-cell-depleted T cells, or PBMCs supplied cDNA or gDNA.

This clone was counted between two and nine times. This CDR3 is 15 amino acids long. In germline, CDR1 is SGHRS, CDR2 YFSETQ. The V segment lost 4 bases and the J segment 4 bases; nucleotides outside the gene matches: 7. In the original processing: Reference gene primer amplification in the assay estimated nucleated cell counts. The protocol was immunoSEQ multiplex PCR, while the TCRdb copy is restricted to in-frame clones and leaves out a portion. Clone size and the V and J calls come from that table; the DNA yielded D and trimming. The sample holds fewer than 200,000 clones, about 74% seen once. This TCR was recovered from an elderly woman with acute or convalescent COVID-19. The sequenced sample was peripheral blood. This sequence joins TRBV5-1 and TRBJ2-1; 8 bases are a match to TRBD2. CDR3 sequence (DNA): TGCGCCAGCAGCCTAAGCGGGAGTCGATACAATGAGCAGTTCTTC. It codes for CASSLSGSRYNEQFF.